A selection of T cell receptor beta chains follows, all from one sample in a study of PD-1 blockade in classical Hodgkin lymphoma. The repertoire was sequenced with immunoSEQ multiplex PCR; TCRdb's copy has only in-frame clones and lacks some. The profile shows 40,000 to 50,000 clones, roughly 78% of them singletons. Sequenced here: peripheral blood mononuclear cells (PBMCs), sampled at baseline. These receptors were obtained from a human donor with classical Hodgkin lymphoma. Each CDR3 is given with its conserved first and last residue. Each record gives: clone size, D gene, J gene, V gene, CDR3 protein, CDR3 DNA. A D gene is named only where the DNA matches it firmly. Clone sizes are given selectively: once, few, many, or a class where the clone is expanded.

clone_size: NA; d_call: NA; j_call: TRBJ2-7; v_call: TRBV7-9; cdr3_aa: CASSGGVRYEQYF; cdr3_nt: TGTGCCAGCAGCGGCGGGGTAAGGTACGAGCAGTACTTC
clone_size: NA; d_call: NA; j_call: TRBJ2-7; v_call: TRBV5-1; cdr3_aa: CASSYHQSEQYF; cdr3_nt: TGCGCCAGCAGCTACCATCAGTCCGAGCAGTACTTC
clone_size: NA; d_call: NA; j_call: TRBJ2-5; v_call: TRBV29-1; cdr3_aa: CSVEGSLGTQYF; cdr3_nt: TGCAGCGTTGAGGGGTCCCTAGGGACCCAGTACTTC
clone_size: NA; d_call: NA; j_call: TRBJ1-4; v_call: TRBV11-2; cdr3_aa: CASSLVHGEKLFF; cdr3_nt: TGTGCCAGCAGCTTAGTGCACGGAGAAAAACTGTTTTTT
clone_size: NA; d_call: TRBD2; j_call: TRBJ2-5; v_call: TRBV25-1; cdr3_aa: CATKNGGAQETQYF; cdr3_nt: TGTGCCACAAAGAACGGGGGGGCGCAAGAGACCCAGTACTTC
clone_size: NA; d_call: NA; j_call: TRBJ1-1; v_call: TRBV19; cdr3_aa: CASTTGAKTEAFF; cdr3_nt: TGTGCCAGTACCACCGGGGCGAAAACTGAAGCTTTCTTT
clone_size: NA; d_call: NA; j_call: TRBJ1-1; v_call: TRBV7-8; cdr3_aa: CASSPIVNTEAFF; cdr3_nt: TGTGCCAGCAGCCCCATAGTTAACACTGAAGCTTTCTTT
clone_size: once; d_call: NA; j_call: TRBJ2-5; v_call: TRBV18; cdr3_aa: CASSPPQETQYF; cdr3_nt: TGTGCCAGCTCACCACCCCAAGAGACCCAGTACTTC
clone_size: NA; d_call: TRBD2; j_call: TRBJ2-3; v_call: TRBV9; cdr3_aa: CASSVVALVAGGRDTDTQYF; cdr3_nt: TGTGCCAGCAGCGTAGTGGCTCTAGTAGCGGGGGGGCGTGACACAGATACGCAGTATTTT
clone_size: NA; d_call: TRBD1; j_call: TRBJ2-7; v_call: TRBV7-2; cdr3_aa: CASSFRTGGNEQYF; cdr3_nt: TGTGCCAGCAGCTTCCGGACAGGGGGCAACGAGCAGTACTTC
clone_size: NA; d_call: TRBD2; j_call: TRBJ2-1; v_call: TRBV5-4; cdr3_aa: CASSPSLAGGYNEQFF; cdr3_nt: TGTGCCAGCAGCCCCTCGCTAGCGGGGGGTTACAATGAGCAGTTCTTC
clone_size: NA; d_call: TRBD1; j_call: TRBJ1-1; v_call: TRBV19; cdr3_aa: CASSTGGGWSTEAFF; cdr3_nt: TGTGCCAGTAGTACGGGAGGGGGCTGGAGCACTGAAGCTTTCTTT
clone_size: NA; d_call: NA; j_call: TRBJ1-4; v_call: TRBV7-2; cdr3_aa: CASSLGSSGVGDEKLFF; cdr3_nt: TGTGCCAGCAGCTTAGGGTCGAGTGGGGTGGGAGATGAAAAACTGTTTTTT
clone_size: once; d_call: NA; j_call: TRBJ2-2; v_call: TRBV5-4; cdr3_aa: CASSATTNTGELFF; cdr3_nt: TGTGCCAGCAGCGCAACAACGAACACCGGGGAGCTGTTTTTT
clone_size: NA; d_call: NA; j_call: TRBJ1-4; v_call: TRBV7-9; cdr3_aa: CASTAGRGDEKLFF; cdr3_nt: TGTGCCAGCACCGCGGGTCGGGGGGATGAAAAACTGTTTTTT
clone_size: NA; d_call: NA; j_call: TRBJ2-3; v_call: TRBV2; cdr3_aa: CASSSGTNYPSQYF; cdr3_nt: TGTGCCAGCAGTTCCGGGACCAATTATCCCTCGCAGTATTTT
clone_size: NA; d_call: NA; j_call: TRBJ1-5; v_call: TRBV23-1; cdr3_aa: CASSQSWCRRVGQPQHF; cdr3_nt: TGCGCCAGCAGTCAATCTTGGTGTCGCAGGGTGGGTCAGCCCCAGCATTTT
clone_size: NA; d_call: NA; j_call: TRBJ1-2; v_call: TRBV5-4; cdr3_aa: CASSFGQGNYGYTF; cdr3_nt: TGTGCCAGCAGCTTCGGGCAGGGGAACTATGGCTACACCTTC
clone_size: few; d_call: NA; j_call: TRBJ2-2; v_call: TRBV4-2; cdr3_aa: CASSQDVRVGTGELFF; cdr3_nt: TGTGCCAGCAGCCAAGATGTCCGGGTTGGCACCGGGGAGCTGTTTTTT
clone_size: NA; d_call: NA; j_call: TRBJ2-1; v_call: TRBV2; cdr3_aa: CASSEADIEQFF; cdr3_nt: TGTGCCAGCAGTGAAGCCGATATTGAGCAGTTCTTC
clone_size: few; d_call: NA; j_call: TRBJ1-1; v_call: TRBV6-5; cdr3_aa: CASSIGQNTEAFF; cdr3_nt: TGTGCCAGCAGCATAGGACAGAACACTGAAGCTTTCTTT
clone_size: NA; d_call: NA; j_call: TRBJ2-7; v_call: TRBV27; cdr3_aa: CASSSRRGASSYEQYF; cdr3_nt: TGTGCCAGCAGTTCCCGCCGAGGTGCCAGCTCCTACGAGCAGTACTTC
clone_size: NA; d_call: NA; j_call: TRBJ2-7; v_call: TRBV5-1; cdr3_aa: CASSLWPGDYEQYF; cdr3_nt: TGCGCCAGCAGCTTGTGGCCGGGGGACTACGAGCAGTACTTC
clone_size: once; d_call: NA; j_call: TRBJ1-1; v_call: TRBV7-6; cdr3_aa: CASSFLSEGTEAFF; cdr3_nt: TGTGCCAGCAGCTTTCTAAGTGAGGGGACTGAAGCTTTCTTT
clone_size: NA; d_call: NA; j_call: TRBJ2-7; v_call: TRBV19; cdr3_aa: CASSIAAPSYEQYF; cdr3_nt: TGTGCCAGTAGTATTGCGGCACCGTCCTACGAGCAGTACTTC
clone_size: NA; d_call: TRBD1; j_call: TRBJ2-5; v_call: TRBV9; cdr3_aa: CASSTRTGFEGETQYF; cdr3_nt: TGTGCCAGCAGCACCCGGACAGGGTTTGAGGGAGAGACCCAGTACTTC
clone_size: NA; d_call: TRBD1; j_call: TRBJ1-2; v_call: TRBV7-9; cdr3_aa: CASSADRGYGGYTF; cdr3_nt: TGTGCCAGCAGCGCGGACAGGGGATACGGGGGCTACACCTTC
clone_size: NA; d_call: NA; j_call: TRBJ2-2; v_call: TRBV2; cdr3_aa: CASSLGANTGELFF; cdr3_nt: TGTGCCAGCAGTTTAGGGGCGAACACCGGGGAGCTGTTTTTT
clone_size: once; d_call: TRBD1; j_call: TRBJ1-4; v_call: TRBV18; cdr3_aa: CASSPLQGGTTNEKLFF; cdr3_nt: TGTGCCAGCTCACCCTTGCAAGGGGGCACAACTAATGAAAAACTGTTTTTT
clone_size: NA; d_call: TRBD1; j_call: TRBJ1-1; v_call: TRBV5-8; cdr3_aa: CASSLGQGGAFF; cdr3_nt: TGTGCCAGCAGCCTGGGACAGGGAGGAGCTTTCTTT
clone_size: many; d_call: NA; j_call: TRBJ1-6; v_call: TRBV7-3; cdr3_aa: CASSSTMNSPLHF; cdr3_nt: TGTGCCAGCAGTTCGACCATGAATTCACCCCTCCACTTT
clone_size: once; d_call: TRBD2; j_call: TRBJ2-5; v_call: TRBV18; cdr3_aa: CASSPRSSGDSQETQYF; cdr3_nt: TGTGCCAGCTCACCAAGGTCTAGCGGGGACTCCCAAGAGACCCAGTACTTC
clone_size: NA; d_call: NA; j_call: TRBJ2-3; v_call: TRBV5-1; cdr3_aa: CASSLWLGTDTQYF; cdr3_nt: TGCGCCAGCAGCTTGTGGCTAGGCACAGATACGCAGTATTTT
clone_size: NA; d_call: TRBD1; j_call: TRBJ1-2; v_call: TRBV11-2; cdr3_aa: CASSPNGQGDGYTF; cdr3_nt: TGTGCCAGCAGCCCCAACGGACAGGGAGATGGCTACACCTTC
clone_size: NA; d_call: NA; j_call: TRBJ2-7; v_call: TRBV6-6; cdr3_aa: CASRSSDSYEQYF; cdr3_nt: TGTGCCAGCAGGTCGAGTGACTCCTACGAGCAGTACTTC
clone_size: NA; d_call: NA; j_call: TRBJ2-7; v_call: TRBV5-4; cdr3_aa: CASSLVGSGYEQYF; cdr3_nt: TGTGCCAGCAGCTTGGTGGGGTCAGGCTACGAGCAGTACTTC